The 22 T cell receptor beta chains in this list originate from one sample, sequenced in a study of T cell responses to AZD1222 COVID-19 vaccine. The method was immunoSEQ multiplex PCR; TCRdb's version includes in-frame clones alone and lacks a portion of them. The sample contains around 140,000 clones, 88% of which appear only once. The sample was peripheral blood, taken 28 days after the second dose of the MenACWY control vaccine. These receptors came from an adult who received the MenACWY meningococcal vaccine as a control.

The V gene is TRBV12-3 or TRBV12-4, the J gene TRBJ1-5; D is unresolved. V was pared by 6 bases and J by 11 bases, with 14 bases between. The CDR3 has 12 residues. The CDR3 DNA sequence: TGTGCCAGCAGGACGGCCAGGTCGGCCCAGCATTTT. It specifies CASRTARSAQHF.

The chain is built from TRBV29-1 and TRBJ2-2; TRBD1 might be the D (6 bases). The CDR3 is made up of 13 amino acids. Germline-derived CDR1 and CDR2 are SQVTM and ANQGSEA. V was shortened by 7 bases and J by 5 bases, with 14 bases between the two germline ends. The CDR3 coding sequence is TGCAGCGCTACAGGGTTGCTAACCGGGGAGCTGTTTTTT. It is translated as CSATGLLTGELFF.

The CDR3 here is CASSPIHTWAERAEAFF. DNA for the CDR3: TGTGCCAGCTCACCGATACATACCTGGGCAGAACGGGCTGAAGCTTTCTTT. The rearrangement uses TRBV18 and TRBJ1-1; D call uncertain. This CDR3 comprises 17 residues. Trimming cost V 3 bases and J 6 bases, with 23 bases left between them. CDR1 and CDR2 from the germline V gene are KGHSH and LQKENI.

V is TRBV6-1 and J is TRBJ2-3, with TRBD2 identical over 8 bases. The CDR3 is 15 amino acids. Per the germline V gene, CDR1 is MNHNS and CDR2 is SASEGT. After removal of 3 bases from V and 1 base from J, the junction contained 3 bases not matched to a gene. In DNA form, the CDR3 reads TGTGCCAGCAGTGAGCCTAGCGGGCGCACAGATACGCAGTATTTT. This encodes CASSEPSGRTDTQYF.

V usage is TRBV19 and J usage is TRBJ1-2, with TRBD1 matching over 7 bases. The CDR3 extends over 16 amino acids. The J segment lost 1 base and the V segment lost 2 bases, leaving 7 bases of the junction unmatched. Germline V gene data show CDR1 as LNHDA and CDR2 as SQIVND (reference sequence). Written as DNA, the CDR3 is TGTGCCAGTAGTATAAAACAGGGGACCTATAACTATGGCTACACCTTC. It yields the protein CASSIKQGTYNYGYTF.

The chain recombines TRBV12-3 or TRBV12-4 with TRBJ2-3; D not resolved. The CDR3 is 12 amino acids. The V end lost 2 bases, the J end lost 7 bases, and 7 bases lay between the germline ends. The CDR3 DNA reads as TGTGCCAGCAGTTTAATACAATATACGCAGTATTTT. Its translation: CASSLIQYTQYF.

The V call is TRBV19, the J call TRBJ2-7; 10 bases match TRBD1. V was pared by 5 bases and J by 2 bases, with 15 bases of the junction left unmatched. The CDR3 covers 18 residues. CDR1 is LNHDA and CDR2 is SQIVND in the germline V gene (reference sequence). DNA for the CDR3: TGTGCCAGTAGTGACTTCCTCATTGCGGGGACAGGGGCCTACGAGCAGTACTTC. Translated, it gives CASSDFLIAGTGAYEQYF.

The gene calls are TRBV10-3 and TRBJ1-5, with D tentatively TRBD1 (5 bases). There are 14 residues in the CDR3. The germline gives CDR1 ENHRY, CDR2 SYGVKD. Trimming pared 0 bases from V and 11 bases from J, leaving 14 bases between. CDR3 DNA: TGTGCCATCAGTGAGTCAAAGGGGCTCAAGTCCCAGCATTTT. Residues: CAISESKGLKSQHF.

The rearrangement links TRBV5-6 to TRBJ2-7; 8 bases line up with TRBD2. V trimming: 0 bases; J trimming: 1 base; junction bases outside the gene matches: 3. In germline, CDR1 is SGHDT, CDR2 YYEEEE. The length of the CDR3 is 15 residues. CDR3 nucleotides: TGTGCCAGCAGCTTGGCCGGGAGGGGATCCTACGAGCAGTACTTC. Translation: CASSLAGRGSYEQYF. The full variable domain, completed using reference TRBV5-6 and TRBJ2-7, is DAGVTQSPTHLIKTRGQQVTLRCSPKSGHDTVSWYQQALGQGPQFIFQYYEEEERQRGNFPDRFSGHQFPNYSSELNVNALLLGDSALYLCASSLAGRGSYEQYFGPGTRLTVT.

For the CDR3, the DNA is TGTGCCAGCAGACAAAGCTCCTACGAGCAGTACTTC. This gives the protein CASRQSSYEQYF. The V and J genes are TRBV28 and TRBJ2-7; D not certain. V lost 6 bases to trimming and J lost 0 bases, with 6 bases between them. This CDR3 comprises 12 residues. CDR1 and CDR2 from the germline V gene are MDHEN and SYDVKM. Full variable domain (rest looked up from reference TRBV28 and TRBJ2-7): DVKVTQSSRYLVKRTGEKVFLECVQDMDHENMFWYRQDPGLGLRLIYFSYDVKMKEKGDIPEGYSVSREKKERFSLILESASTNQTSMYLCASRQSSYEQYFGPGTRLTVT.

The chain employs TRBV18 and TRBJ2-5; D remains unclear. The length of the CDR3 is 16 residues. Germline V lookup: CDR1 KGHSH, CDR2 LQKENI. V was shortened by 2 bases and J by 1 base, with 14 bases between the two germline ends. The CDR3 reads CASSPRRAVAQETQYF. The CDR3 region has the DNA TGTGCCAGCTCACCAAGAAGGGCCGTCGCCCAAGAGACCCAGTACTTC.

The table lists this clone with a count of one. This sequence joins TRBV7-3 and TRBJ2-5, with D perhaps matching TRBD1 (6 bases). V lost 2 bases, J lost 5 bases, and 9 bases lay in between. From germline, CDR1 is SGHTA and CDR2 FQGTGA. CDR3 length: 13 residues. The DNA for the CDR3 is TGTGCCAGCAGCTTAGGGGGCCGGGAGACCCAGTACTTC. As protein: CASSLGGRETQYF. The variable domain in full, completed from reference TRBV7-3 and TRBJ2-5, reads GAGVSQTPSNKVTEKGKYVELRCDPISGHTALYWYRQSLGQGPEFLIYFQGTGAADDSGLPNDRFFAVRPEGSVSTLKIQRTERGDSAVYLCASSLGGRETQYFGPGTRLLVL.

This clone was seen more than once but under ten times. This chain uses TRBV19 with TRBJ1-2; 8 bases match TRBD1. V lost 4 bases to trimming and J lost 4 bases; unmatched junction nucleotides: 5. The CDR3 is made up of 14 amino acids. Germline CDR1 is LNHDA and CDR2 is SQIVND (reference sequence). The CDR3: CASSRGQAVYGYTF. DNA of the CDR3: TGTGCCAGTAGTAGGGGACAGGCAGTCTATGGCTACACCTTC.

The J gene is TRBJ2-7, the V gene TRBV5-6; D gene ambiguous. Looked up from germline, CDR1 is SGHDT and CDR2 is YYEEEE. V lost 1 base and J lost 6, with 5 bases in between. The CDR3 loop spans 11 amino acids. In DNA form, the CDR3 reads TGTGCCAGCAGCTTGAGAGGCGAGCAGTACTTC. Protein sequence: CASSLRGEQYF.

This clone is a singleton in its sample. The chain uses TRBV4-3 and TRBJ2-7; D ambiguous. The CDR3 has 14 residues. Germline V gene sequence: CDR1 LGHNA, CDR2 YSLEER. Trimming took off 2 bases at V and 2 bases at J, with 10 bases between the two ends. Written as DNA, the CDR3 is TGCGCCAGCAGCCAACGGGCTGGAACCTACGAGCAGTACTTC. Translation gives CASSQRAGTYEQYF.

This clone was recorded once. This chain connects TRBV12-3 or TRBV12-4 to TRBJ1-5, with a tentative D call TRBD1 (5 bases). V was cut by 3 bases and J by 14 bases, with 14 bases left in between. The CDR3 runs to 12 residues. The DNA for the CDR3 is TGTGCCAGCAGTTTGGACATAGGAAGAGAGCATTTT. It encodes CASSLDIGREHF.

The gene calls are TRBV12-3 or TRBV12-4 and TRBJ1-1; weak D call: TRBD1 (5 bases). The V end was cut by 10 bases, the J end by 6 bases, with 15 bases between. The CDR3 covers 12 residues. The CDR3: CATNSGFPEAFF. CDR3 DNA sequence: TGTGCCACCAATTCAGGGTTCCCTGAAGCTTTCTTT.

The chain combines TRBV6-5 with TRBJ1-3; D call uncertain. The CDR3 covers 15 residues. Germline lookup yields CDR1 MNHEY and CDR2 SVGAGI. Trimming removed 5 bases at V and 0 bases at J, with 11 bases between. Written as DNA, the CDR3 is TGTGCCAGCAGTAGATTATACAGCTCTGGAAACACCATATATTTT. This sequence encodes CASSRLYSSGNTIYF.

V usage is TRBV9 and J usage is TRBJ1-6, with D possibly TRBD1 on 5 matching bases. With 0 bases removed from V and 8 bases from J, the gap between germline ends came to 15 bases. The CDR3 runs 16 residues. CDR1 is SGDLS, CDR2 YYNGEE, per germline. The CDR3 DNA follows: TGTGCCAGCAGCGTAGCTAAGGGGACGGAGTATTCACCCCTCCACTTT. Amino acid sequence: CASSVAKGTEYSPLHF.

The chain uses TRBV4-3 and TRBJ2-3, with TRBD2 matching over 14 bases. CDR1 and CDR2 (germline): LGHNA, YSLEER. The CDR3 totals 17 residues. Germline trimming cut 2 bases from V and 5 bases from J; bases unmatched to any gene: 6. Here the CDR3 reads CASSQTYGTSGRDTQYF. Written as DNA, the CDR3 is TGCGCCAGCAGCCAAACCTATGGGACTAGCGGGAGAGATACGCAGTATTTT.

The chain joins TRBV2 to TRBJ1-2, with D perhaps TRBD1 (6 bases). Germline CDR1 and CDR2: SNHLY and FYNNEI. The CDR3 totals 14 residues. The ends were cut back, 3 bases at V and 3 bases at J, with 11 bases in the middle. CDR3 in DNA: TGTGCCAGCAGTGAGCTGGGGGCGGACTATGGCTACACCTTC. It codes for CASSELGADYGYTF.

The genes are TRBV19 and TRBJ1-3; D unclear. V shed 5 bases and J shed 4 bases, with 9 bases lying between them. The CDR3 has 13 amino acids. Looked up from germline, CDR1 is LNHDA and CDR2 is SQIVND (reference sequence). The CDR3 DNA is TGTGCCAGTAGTCCAAGTCCCGGAAACACCATATATTTT. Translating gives CASSPSPGNTIYF.